A selection of T cell receptor beta chains follows, all from one sample in a study of CD8+ T cells in alopecia areata. The protocol was immunoSEQ multiplex PCR, while the TCRdb copy is restricted to in-frame clones and leaves out a portion. The table includes roughly 140,000 clones, approximately 80% detected once. The source was CD8+ T cells sorted from blood, collected at week 4, from a patient treated with tofacitinib. The source of these receptors is a human donor with alopecia areata. CDR3s include the opening cysteine and the closing phenylalanine or tryptophan. The D gene is left open where the match is weak. For some rows the clone size is stated as once, few or many, or as a class when expanded; others skip it.

V gene: TRBV27; clone size: NA; D gene: NA; J gene: TRBJ1-5; CDR3 DNA: TGTGCCAGCAGTTTGGAGGGAGATCTGGGCCAGCCCCAGCATTTT; CDR3 protein: CASSLEGDLGQPQHF
V gene: TRBV29-1; clone size: NA; D gene: NA; J gene: TRBJ2-2; CDR3 DNA: TGCAGCGTTGTAGGGGTGACCGGGGAGCTGTTTTTT; CDR3 protein: CSVVGVTGELFF
V gene: TRBV4-1; clone size: NA; D gene: TRBD2; J gene: TRBJ2-1; CDR3 DNA: TGCGCCAGCAGCGCCCGGACTAGCGGGGCCCTCTACAATGAGCAGTTCTTC; CDR3 protein: CASSARTSGALYNEQFF
V gene: TRBV5-4; clone size: NA; D gene: TRBD1; J gene: TRBJ2-2; CDR3 DNA: TGTGCCAGCAGCTGGTCGGGACAGCCCACCGGGGAGCTGTTTTTT; CDR3 protein: CASSWSGQPTGELFF
V gene: TRBV27; clone size: NA; D gene: NA; J gene: TRBJ2-7; CDR3 DNA: TGTGCCAGCAGTTTAAACGGCGGGGCTTACTACGAGCAGTACTTC; CDR3 protein: CASSLNGGAYYEQYF
V gene: TRBV19; clone size: NA; D gene: NA; J gene: TRBJ1-2; CDR3 DNA: TGTGCCAGTAGTTCGCCCCGGGACACCCCGACTAACTATGGCTACACCTTC; CDR3 protein: CASSSPRDTPTNYGYTF
V gene: TRBV5-6; clone size: NA; D gene: NA; J gene: TRBJ2-5; CDR3 DNA: TGTGCCAGCAGCCTGTTCGGACTCCTTTTGCAAGAGACCCAGTACTTC; CDR3 protein: CASSLFGLLLQETQYF
V gene: TRBV7-9; clone size: NA; D gene: NA; J gene: TRBJ2-7; CDR3 DNA: TGTGCCAGCAGCATGGACAGTCCGGAGCAGTACTTC; CDR3 protein: CASSMDSPEQYF
V gene: TRBV23-1; clone size: NA; D gene: NA; J gene: TRBJ2-5; CDR3 DNA: TGCGCCAGCAGTCACTTCACCAGAAGGGACCTAGAGACCCAGTACTTC; CDR3 protein: CASSHFTRRDLETQYF
V gene: TRBV27; clone size: NA; D gene: NA; J gene: TRBJ2-3; CDR3 DNA: TGTGCCAGCATCGCCGCTGGCTGGTTCACAGATACGCAGTATTTT; CDR3 protein: CASIAAGWFTDTQYF
V gene: TRBV4-3; clone size: NA; D gene: TRBD2; J gene: TRBJ2-7; CDR3 DNA: TGCGCCAGCAGCCAAGAATGGGGGACTATATCCTACGAGCAGTACTTC; CDR3 protein: CASSQEWGTISYEQYF
V gene: TRBV29-1; clone size: NA; D gene: NA; J gene: TRBJ2-3; CDR3 DNA: TGCAGCGTTGAATGGGGTGGGTTGGATACGCAGTATTTT; CDR3 protein: CSVEWGGLDTQYF
V gene: TRBV27; clone size: NA; D gene: NA; J gene: TRBJ1-6; CDR3 DNA: TGTGCCAGCAGTTTAATCGGGGGCCATTCACCCCTCCACTTT; CDR3 protein: CASSLIGGHSPLHF
V gene: TRBV6-6; clone size: NA; D gene: TRBD1; J gene: TRBJ1-1; CDR3 DNA: TGTGCCAGCAGAAGAGGACAGGGGAACACTGAAGCTTTCTTT; CDR3 protein: CASRRGQGNTEAFF
V gene: TRBV4-1; clone size: NA; D gene: TRBD2; J gene: TRBJ2-7; CDR3 DNA: TGCGCCAGCAGCCAAGCGGGCGGGGGGACCTCCTACGAGCAGTACTTC; CDR3 protein: CASSQAGGGTSYEQYF
V gene: TRBV5-6; clone size: NA; D gene: TRBD1; J gene: TRBJ2-1; CDR3 DNA: TGTGCCAGCAGCAGGACAGGGTTCTACAATGAGCAGTTCTTC; CDR3 protein: CASSRTGFYNEQFF
V gene: TRBV7-8; clone size: NA; D gene: NA; J gene: TRBJ1-6; CDR3 DNA: TGTGCCAGCAGCTTAGCGTCGGGGCTCTCCTATAATTCACCCCTCCACTTT; CDR3 protein: CASSLASGLSYNSPLHF
V gene: TRBV7-9; clone size: NA; D gene: NA; J gene: TRBJ2-1; CDR3 DNA: TGTGCCAGCAGCCCCGGGGCGGGGGCCCACAATGAGCAGTTCTTC; CDR3 protein: CASSPGAGAHNEQFF
V gene: TRBV27; clone size: NA; D gene: NA; J gene: TRBJ2-3; CDR3 DNA: TGTGCCAGCAGTCACTCTAGCACAGATACGCAGTATTTT; CDR3 protein: CASSHSSTDTQYF
V gene: TRBV7-9; clone size: NA; D gene: NA; J gene: TRBJ2-1; CDR3 DNA: TGTGCCAGCAGCTTAGATGGCTGGTACAATGAGCAGTTCTTC; CDR3 protein: CASSLDGWYNEQFF
V gene: TRBV29-1; clone size: NA; D gene: NA; J gene: TRBJ2-5; CDR3 DNA: TGCAGCGTTGAAGATAACTGGGGCGAGGCCCAGTACTTC; CDR3 protein: CSVEDNWGEAQYF
V gene: TRBV7-9; clone size: NA; D gene: NA; J gene: TRBJ1-4; CDR3 DNA: TGTGCCAGCAGCCCCGATGAAAATGAAAAACTGTTTTTT; CDR3 protein: CASSPDENEKLFF
V gene: TRBV29-1; clone size: NA; D gene: TRBD1; J gene: TRBJ2-3; CDR3 DNA: TGCAGCGTTGCCCCGACAGGGCCGACAGATACGCAGTATTTT; CDR3 protein: CSVAPTGPTDTQYF
V gene: TRBV10-3; clone size: NA; D gene: NA; J gene: TRBJ2-3; CDR3 DNA: TGTGCCATCAGTGAGTCGGAGGAAATCACAGATACGCAGTATTTT; CDR3 protein: CAISESEEITDTQYF
V gene: TRBV27; clone size: NA; D gene: NA; J gene: TRBJ2-2; CDR3 DNA: TGTGCCAGCAGTCCTTCCCAGGGACAAGTTACCGGGGAGCTGTTTTTT; CDR3 protein: CASSPSQGQVTGELFF
V gene: TRBV10-3; clone size: NA; D gene: NA; J gene: TRBJ1-5; CDR3 DNA: TGTGCCACCAACGGTGGGCAGGCTCAACAGCCCCAGCATTTT; CDR3 protein: CATNGGQAQQPQHF
V gene: TRBV5-1; clone size: NA; D gene: TRBD1; J gene: TRBJ2-6; CDR3 DNA: TGCGCCAGCAGTGACCGGGACAGAGAGCCCTCTGGGGCCAACGTCCTGACTTTC; CDR3 protein: CASSDRDREPSGANVLTF
V gene: TRBV18; clone size: NA; D gene: NA; J gene: TRBJ2-3; CDR3 DNA: TGTGCCAGTAACTACTTGGGGCTGGGTACAGATACGCAGTATTTT; CDR3 protein: CASNYLGLGTDTQYF
V gene: TRBV5-8; clone size: many; D gene: TRBD1; J gene: TRBJ1-2; CDR3 DNA: TGCGCCAGCAGCCAAGATAGGACAGGGCAATATGGCTACACCTTC; CDR3 protein: CASSQDRTGQYGYTF
V gene: TRBV4-3; clone size: NA; D gene: NA; J gene: TRBJ2-5; CDR3 DNA: TGCGCCAGCAGCCAACAATTAGACGGCCCGGAGACCCAGTACTTC; CDR3 protein: CASSQQLDGPETQYF
V gene: TRBV7-2; clone size: once; D gene: TRBD2; J gene: TRBJ2-5; CDR3 DNA: TGTGCCAGCAGCTTAATCCAGCGGGGGCGAGAGACCCAGTACTTC; CDR3 protein: CASSLIQRGRETQYF
V gene: TRBV5-6; clone size: NA; D gene: NA; J gene: TRBJ2-7; CDR3 DNA: TGTGCCAGCAGCTTAGGGATTTCCTACGAGCAGTACTTC; CDR3 protein: CASSLGISYEQYF
V gene: TRBV21-1; clone size: few; D gene: NA; J gene: TRBJ2-2; CDR3 DNA: TGTGCCAGCAGCAAAGGGGGACAGGGATTGACCGGGGAGCTGTTTTTT; CDR3 protein: CASSKGGQGLTGELFF
V gene: TRBV4-1; clone size: NA; D gene: NA; J gene: TRBJ1-2; CDR3 DNA: TGCGCCAGCAGCCAAGAAGTAGGGGCTTACTATGGCTACACCTTC; CDR3 protein: CASSQEVGAYYGYTF
V gene: TRBV7-9; clone size: NA; D gene: NA; J gene: TRBJ2-7; CDR3 DNA: TGTGCCAGCAGCCCGACTAGCTCCTACGAGCAGTACTTC; CDR3 protein: CASSPTSSYEQYF
V gene: TRBV6-5; clone size: NA; D gene: TRBD1; J gene: TRBJ2-3; CDR3 DNA: TGTGCCAGCAGTTACTCTAGGGGGCCGGGAGATACGCAGTATTTT; CDR3 protein: CASSYSRGPGDTQYF
V gene: TRBV27; clone size: NA; D gene: NA; J gene: TRBJ2-2; CDR3 DNA: TGTGCCAGCAGTTGGCAGATCGATGGCACCGGGGAGCTGTTTTTT; CDR3 protein: CASSWQIDGTGELFF
V gene: TRBV7-9; clone size: NA; D gene: NA; J gene: TRBJ2-7; CDR3 DNA: TGTGCCAGCAGCCTGGCCTCCACAGGGCTTTACGAGCAGTACTTC; CDR3 protein: CASSLASTGLYEQYF
V gene: TRBV7-2; clone size: NA; D gene: NA; J gene: TRBJ2-7; CDR3 DNA: TGTGCCAGCAGCCTCCGGGAAAACCAAGTCTCCTACGAGCAGTACTTC; CDR3 protein: CASSLRENQVSYEQYF
V gene: TRBV29-1; clone size: few; D gene: TRBD2; J gene: TRBJ2-7; CDR3 DNA: TGCAGCGTCCAACGGGGGGTGGGTGACGAGCAGTACTTC; CDR3 protein: CSVQRGVGDEQYF
V gene: TRBV19; clone size: NA; D gene: TRBD1; J gene: TRBJ2-3; CDR3 DNA: TGTGCCAGTAGTGGGACAGGGAGGGGCACAGATACGCAGTATTTT; CDR3 protein: CASSGTGRGTDTQYF
V gene: TRBV9; clone size: few; D gene: TRBD1; J gene: TRBJ2-5; CDR3 DNA: TGTGCCAGCAGCGCGGGACAGACCCATGCAGAGACCCAGTACTTC; CDR3 protein: CASSAGQTHAETQYF
V gene: TRBV7-6; clone size: NA; D gene: NA; J gene: TRBJ2-7; CDR3 DNA: TGTGCCAGCAGCTCCTTCGGGGGCTCCTACGAGCAGTACTTC; CDR3 protein: CASSSFGGSYEQYF
V gene: TRBV5-6; clone size: NA; D gene: TRBD1; J gene: TRBJ2-7; CDR3 DNA: TGTGCCAGCAGCGACACAGGGGACGAGCAGTACTTC; CDR3 protein: CASSDTGDEQYF
V gene: TRBV7-8; clone size: NA; D gene: NA; J gene: TRBJ2-7; CDR3 DNA: TGTGCCAGCAGCTTAGCGCTACCAGGGGGGAAATCCTACGAGCAGTACTTC; CDR3 protein: CASSLALPGGKSYEQYF
V gene: TRBV7-6; clone size: NA; D gene: NA; J gene: TRBJ2-7; CDR3 DNA: TGTGCCAGCAGCTTAGGGGACGGCGGCTGGTACGAGCAGTACTTC; CDR3 protein: CASSLGDGGWYEQYF
V gene: TRBV4-3; clone size: NA; D gene: TRBD2; J gene: TRBJ2-7; CDR3 DNA: TGCGCCAGCAGTCGTTCGGCTAGCGGGAACTACGAGCAGTACTTC; CDR3 protein: CASSRSASGNYEQYF
V gene: TRBV13; clone size: NA; D gene: TRBD1; J gene: TRBJ2-5; CDR3 DNA: TGTGCCAGCAGAGATGGGACAGTCGCACAGGAGACCCAGTACTTC; CDR3 protein: CASRDGTVAQETQYF
V gene: TRBV30; clone size: NA; D gene: NA; J gene: TRBJ2-1; CDR3 DNA: TGTGCCTGGAGTCACGGGAGCTCCTACAATGAGCAGTTCTTC; CDR3 protein: CAWSHGSSYNEQFF
V gene: TRBV4-1; clone size: once; D gene: NA; J gene: TRBJ2-7; CDR3 DNA: TGCGCCAGCAGCCGAACCGACCCGAGGGCCGAGCAGTACTTC; CDR3 protein: CASSRTDPRAEQYF
V gene: TRBV19; clone size: NA; D gene: TRBD1; J gene: TRBJ2-7; CDR3 DNA: TGTGCCAGTAGTCCGGGACAGCCCTACGAGCAGTACTTC; CDR3 protein: CASSPGQPYEQYF
V gene: TRBV2; clone size: NA; D gene: NA; J gene: TRBJ2-2; CDR3 DNA: TGTGCCAGCAAAGGGCGGGGCCTAACCGGGGAGCTGTTTTTT; CDR3 protein: CASKGRGLTGELFF
V gene: TRBV5-6; clone size: few; D gene: NA; J gene: TRBJ1-2; CDR3 DNA: TGTGCCAGCAGCTTGTCCGGACGGACTAACTATGGCTACACCTTC; CDR3 protein: CASSLSGRTNYGYTF
V gene: TRBV6-5; clone size: NA; D gene: NA; J gene: TRBJ1-2; CDR3 DNA: TGTGCCAGCAGTTACTCGATTGGGGGTAACTATGGCTACACCTTC; CDR3 protein: CASSYSIGGNYGYTF
V gene: TRBV6-6; clone size: NA; D gene: NA; J gene: TRBJ2-5; CDR3 DNA: TGTGCCAGCAGTTACTCGAAGGGGGGCCAAGAGACCCAGTACTTC; CDR3 protein: CASSYSKGGQETQYF
V gene: TRBV11-2; clone size: NA; D gene: TRBD1; J gene: TRBJ2-7; CDR3 DNA: TGTGCCAGCAGCCCAGGACAGGGGGCCTCCTACGAGCAGTACTTC; CDR3 protein: CASSPGQGASYEQYF
V gene: TRBV27; clone size: NA; D gene: TRBD1; J gene: TRBJ2-2; CDR3 DNA: TGTGCCAGCAGTTCGTCCGGGACAGCCAACACCGGGGAGCTGTTTTTT; CDR3 protein: CASSSSGTANTGELFF
V gene: TRBV7-6; clone size: once; D gene: TRBD1; J gene: TRBJ2-7; CDR3 DNA: TGTGCCAGCAGCTTAGGGGACAGCCTAACCTACGAGCAGTACTTC; CDR3 protein: CASSLGDSLTYEQYF